This T cell receptor (beta chain) derives from a study of T cell repertoires in cytomegalovirus infection. Background on the study: CMV epitopes in the study were HLA-C-restricted (recently identified) and HLA-B-restricted (well studied). Signatures in public TCR beta sequences pointed to both CMV infection and matching HLA type.

In the case of this clonotype: Antigen specificity is unknown.

TCRdb re-derived calls from the reads in MiXCR, one entry per CDR3 protein. The table has about a million distinct CDR3 sequences, 31% seen once. The receptor was isolated from a human donor in good health (CMV status not recorded). Some clones in this sample may be carry-over from other donors' samples. Sequencing was performed on cultured CD8+ T cells from PBMCs, taken from culture after CMV antigen stimulation.

The CDR3 loop reads CASSQARDQPQHF. The CDR3 DNA reads TGCGCCAGCAGCCAAGCCAGGGATCAGCCCCAGCATTTT. The chain carries TRBV4-1 and TRBJ1-5, with D perhaps matching TRBD1 (5 bases). The germline V gene has CDR1 MGHRA and CDR2 YSYEKL. This CDR3 is 13 amino acids long. Trimming took off 1 base at V and 5 bases at J, with 6 bases between the two ends.